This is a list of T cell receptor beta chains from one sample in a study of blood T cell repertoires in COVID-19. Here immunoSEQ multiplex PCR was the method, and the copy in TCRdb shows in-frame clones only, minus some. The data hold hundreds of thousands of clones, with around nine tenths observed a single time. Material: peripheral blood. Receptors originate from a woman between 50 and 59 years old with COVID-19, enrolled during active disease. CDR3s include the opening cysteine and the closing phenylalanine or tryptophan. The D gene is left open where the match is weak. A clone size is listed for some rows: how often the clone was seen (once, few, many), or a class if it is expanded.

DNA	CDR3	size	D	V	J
TGTGCCAGCAGCTTAGCAGGGGGTAATTACGAGCAGTACTTC	CASSLAGGNYEQYF	-	TRBD1	TRBV11-2	TRBJ2-7
TGTGCCAGCAGCCCTAGTGGAGGCCTCTACGAGCAGTACTTC	CASSPSGGLYEQYF	-	-	TRBV2	TRBJ2-7
TGTGCCAGCAGTGACCGGACAGGGTTAGATGAAAAACTGTTTTTT	CASSDRTGLDEKLFF	-	TRBD1	TRBV6-2/TRBV6-3	TRBJ1-4
TGTGCCAGCAGCTCTGGACTAGAAGAGACCCAGTACTTC	CASSSGLEETQYF	once	TRBD2	TRBV11-1	TRBJ2-5
TGTGCCAGCAGTTACTTACATTCAGGCGTGAATCAGCCCCAGCATTTT	CASSYLHSGVNQPQHF	-	-	TRBV6-2/TRBV6-3	TRBJ1-5
TGTGCCCGGCGAGCAGGCATCAACACTGAAGCTTTCTTT	CARRAGINTEAFF	-	-	TRBV21-1	TRBJ1-1
TGTGCCAGTAGTATAGACAGGGGCGCTTATGGCTACACCTTC	CASSIDRGAYGYTF	-	-	TRBV19	TRBJ1-2
TGCGCCAGCAGCCAAGATGAACAGGCGCTTTATTGGGGTGGCTACACCTTC	CASSQDEQALYWGGYTF	once	-	TRBV4-1	TRBJ1-2
TGCGCCAGCAGCACGGGAGGGGAAGCGTACGAGCAGTACTTC	CASSTGGEAYEQYF	-	TRBD2	TRBV5-1	TRBJ2-7
TGCAGCGTTGGGGGGGAAGGCACAGATACGCAGTATTTT	CSVGGEGTDTQYF	-	-	TRBV29-1	TRBJ2-3
TGTGCCAGCAGTTCCGGGACAGCCCATGGCTACACCTTC	CASSSGTAHGYTF	-	TRBD1	TRBV28	TRBJ1-2
TGCGCCAGCAGCTTGAATCCCGCTAGCGGGGGGAATGAGCAGTTCTTC	CASSLNPASGGNEQFF	-	TRBD2	TRBV5-1	TRBJ2-1
TGTGCCAGCAGTGGAGAAGGGGGCTGGGGAGCTGAAGCTTTCTTT	CASSGEGGWGAEAFF	-	TRBD1	TRBV2	TRBJ1-1
TGTGCCAGCAGCTTGGGGGCTGCCAACTATGGCTACACCTTC	CASSLGAANYGYTF	-	-	TRBV5-5	TRBJ1-2
TGCGCCAGCAGCTCGACAGAGAACACTGAAGCTTTCTTT	CASSSTENTEAFF	-	-	TRBV5-1	TRBJ1-1
TGTGCCAGCAGTTTGGGAGCGGGGGGTTCCTCCTACAATGAGCAGTTCTTC	CASSLGAGGSSYNEQFF	-	TRBD2	TRBV6-4	TRBJ2-1
TGTGCCAGCAGCGTCCACGGGTCAGATACGCAGTATTTT	CASSVHGSDTQYF	-	-	TRBV7-2	TRBJ2-3
TGTGCCAGCAGTTTATACCAACAGGGCGAGAATGAAAAACTGTTTTTT	CASSLYQQGENEKLFF	once	-	TRBV28	TRBJ1-4
TGTGCCAGCAGCCAAATACCAGCGGGGATGGAGACCCAGTACTTC	CASSQIPAGMETQYF	once	TRBD2	TRBV3-1/TRBV3-2	TRBJ2-5
TGCGCCAGCAGTGAGACAGCAGGCTATGGCTACACCTTC	CASSETAGYGYTF	-	-	TRBV10-1	TRBJ1-2
TGTGCCAGCAGAGGGGCAGGGGGCTTTGCTGAAGCTTTCTTT	CASRGAGGFAEAFF	-	TRBD1	TRBV25-1	TRBJ1-1
TGTGCCTGGAGTGCCCCGGGACAGGGGGTCAAGTACGAGCAGTACTTC	CAWSAPGQGVKYEQYF	-	TRBD1	TRBV30	TRBJ2-7
TGCGCCAGCAGCCAAGAAGGACTAGCGGGGTCCTACGAGCAGTACTTC	CASSQEGLAGSYEQYF	-	TRBD2	TRBV4-1	TRBJ2-7
TGTGCCAGCAGCCAAGGTGTTGGTTCGGGCAATGAGCAGTTCTTC	CASSQGVGSGNEQFF	-	-	TRBV3-1/TRBV3-2	TRBJ2-1
TGTGCCAGTAGAACTGTCTCCCTCCACTTT	CASRTVSLHF	-	-	TRBV2	TRBJ1-6
TGTGCCAGCAGCTTAGAAGCGATACAGGCGAATACTGAAGCTTTCTTT	CASSLEAIQANTEAFF	-	-	TRBV11-1	TRBJ1-1
TGTGCCAGCAGCCTCCAGGGTAACCAAGAGACCCAGTACTTC	CASSLQGNQETQYF	-	-	TRBV7-3	TRBJ2-5
TGTGCCAGCAGTTCCCGGGGAGAGCAGTACTTC	CASSSRGEQYF	-	-	TRBV12-3/TRBV12-4	TRBJ2-7
TGTGCCAGCAGCTTAGATACACCCCTCCACTTT	CASSLDTPLHF	-	-	TRBV7-2	TRBJ1-6
TGTGCCAGCAGACCGCGGGAGTCCACTGAAGCTTTCTTT	CASRPRESTEAFF	-	-	TRBV2	TRBJ1-1
TGCGCCAGCAGCTTGAGGGACAGGGCTAGGGATACGCAGTATTTT	CASSLRDRARDTQYF	-	TRBD1	TRBV5-1	TRBJ2-3